Each of the 20 T cell receptor beta chains below was sequenced from the same sample in a study of Ad26.COV2.S vaccination and SARS-CoV-2 variants. Produced via immunoSEQ multiplex PCR; TCRdb's table is partial and in-frame only. The top ten hold approximately 1.5% of the sample, which has hundreds of thousands of clones, 70% to 90% seen once. Stated treatment: 15 to 20 received Ad26.COV2.S at low or high dose, single or two shots; about 5 received placebo; per-sample allocation not given. Samples came from day 63 after the first vaccine or placebo injection. Specimen: peripheral blood, collected in a trial of Ad26.COV2.S vaccine versus placebo. The receptors stem from a person between 18 and 59 years old who received the Ad26.COV2.S COVID-19 vaccine or a placebo.

The chain uses TRBV10-1 and TRBJ2-5; 9 bases are shared with TRBD1. The CDR3 length is 17 residues. Germline-derived CDR1 and CDR2 are WNHNN and SYGVQD (reference sequence). V shed 2 bases and J 4 bases; nucleotides not matched to a gene: 11. This CDR3 reads CASSEMAPGQGRETQYF. CDR3 coding DNA: TGCGCCAGCAGTGAGATGGCCCCGGGACAGGGACGAGAGACCCAGTACTTC.

The CDR3 DNA is TGTGCCAGCAGCCAAGACGAGGGATGGGAACATGGCTACACCTTC. Translating it yields CASSQDEGWEHGYTF. The rearrangement joins TRBV14 to TRBJ1-2; D call uncertain. V was pared by 0 bases and J by 6 bases, with 14 bases between. The CDR3 is 15 amino acids. Germline V gene lookup returns CDR1 SGHDN and CDR2 FVKESK. The variable domain in full, completed from reference TRBV14 and TRBJ1-2, reads EAGVTQFPSHSVIEKGQTVTLRCDPISGHDNLYWYRRVMGKEIKFLLHFVKESKQDESGMPNNRFLAERTGGTYSTLKVQPAELEDSGVYFCASSQDEGWEHGYTFGSGTRLTVV.

The rearrangement joins TRBV10-1 to TRBJ2-7; 12 nucleotides align to TRBD2. The germline gives CDR1 WNHNN, CDR2 SYGVQD (reference sequence). V lost 6 bases, J lost 2 bases, and 5 bases stayed unmatched. The CDR3 has 15 amino acids. The CDR3 reads CASSRTSGVTYEQYF. In nucleotides, the CDR3 is TGCGCCAGCAGCCGGACTAGCGGGGTAACCTACGAGCAGTACTTC.

The chain uses TRBV18 and TRBJ2-1; 7 nucleotides agree with TRBD2. This CDR3 comprises 14 residues. CDR1 and CDR2 (germline): KGHSH, LQKENI. V trimming: 2 bases; J trimming: 7 bases; junction bases outside the gene matches: 5. CDR3 nucleotides: TGTGCCAGCTCACCAAACCAGCGGGATAATGAGCAGTTCTTC. Translation: CASSPNQRDNEQFF. Together with reference TRBV18 and TRBJ2-1, the CDR3 gives the full variable domain: NAGVMQNPRHLVRRRGQEARLRCSPMKGHSHVYWYRQLPEEGLKFMVYLQKENIIDESGMPKERFSAEFPKEGPSILRIQQVVRGDSAAYFCASSPNQRDNEQFFGPGTRLTVL.

The gene calls are TRBV20-1 and TRBJ2-5; a weak D match, TRBD1 (5 bases). There are 11 residues in the CDR3. Germline-derived CDR1 and CDR2 are DFQATT and SNEGSKA (reference sequence). The CDR3 here is CSADSQETQYF. For the CDR3, the DNA is TGCAGCGCTGACAGCCAAGAGACCCAGTACTTC.

The chain carries TRBV5-5 and TRBJ2-5; D is possibly TRBD2 (7 bases). V was clipped by 0 bases and J by 4 bases, with 16 bases between them. This CDR3 is 16 amino acids long. The germline CDR1 and CDR2 sequences are SGHKS and YYEKEE (reference sequence). DNA of the CDR3: TGTGCCAGCAGCTTGGGGGGACGGGGGGCCACAGAGACCCAGTACTTC. Its protein is CASSLGGRGATETQYF.

This chain links TRBV4-2 with TRBJ2-1, with 10 positions matching TRBD1. The CDR3 sequence is 16 residues long. V gave up 2 bases and J gave up 9 bases; unmatched junction bases: 10. Germline-derived CDR1 and CDR2 are LGHNA and YNFKEQ. The CDR3 here is CASSQTMDRGEGEQFF. CDR3 in DNA: TGTGCCAGCAGCCAAACTATGGACAGGGGGGAGGGTGAGCAGTTCTTC.

The rearrangement joins TRBV5-4 to TRBJ2-5; the D gene is possibly TRBD2 (7 bases). Trimming pared 3 bases from V and 2 bases from J, leaving 14 bases between. The CDR3 is made up of 15 amino acids. Germline CDR1 reads SGHNT; CDR2 reads YYREEE (reference sequence). CDR3 DNA: TGTGCCAGCAGCTCTGGAGGGAGGGGGCAAGAGACCCAGTACTTC. Translated, it gives CASSSGGRGQETQYF. Using reference TRBV5-4 and TRBJ2-5 for the parts outside the CDR3, the full variable domain is ETGVTQSPTHLIKTRGQQVTLRCSSQSGHNTVSWYQQALGQGPQFIFQYYREEENGRGNFPPRFSGLQFPNYSSELNVNALELDDSALYLCASSSGGRGQETQYFGPGTRLLVL.

This clone showed up just once. The genes are TRBV20-1 and TRBJ2-5; 10 nucleotides line up with TRBD1. Germline lookup yields CDR1 DFQATT and CDR2 SNEGSKA (reference sequence). This CDR3 has 14 amino acids. The junction had 5 bases not matched to a gene; V was cut back by 3 bases and J by 4 bases. The CDR3 DNA reads TGCAGTGCTAGTCCGAGGGACAGGGGAGAGACCCAGTACTTC. Amino acid sequence: CSASPRDRGETQYF.

V and J are TRBV7-9 and TRBJ2-6, with D possibly being TRBD1 (6 bases). V shed 6 bases and J shed 1 base, with 10 bases lying between them. There are 15 residues in the CDR3. Germline V gene lookup returns CDR1 SEHNR and CDR2 FQNEAQ (reference sequence). The CDR3 nucleotides are TGTGCCAGCAGTTTTGGACAGTCTGGGGCCAACGTCCTGACTTTC. Its protein is CASSFGQSGANVLTF.

The chain combines TRBV5-1 with TRBJ1-6, with TRBD1 matching over 8 bases. This CDR3 is built from 17 residues. CDR1 and CDR2 from the germline V gene are SGHRS and YFSETQ. After removal of 4 bases from V and 2 bases from J, the junction contained 8 bases not matched to a gene. The CDR3 DNA follows: TGCGCCAGCAGCCCTACCGACAGGGGCCCCTATAATTCACCCCTCCACTTT. Protein sequence: CASSPTDRGPYNSPLHF.

The chain is built from TRBV4-1 and TRBJ1-6, with 9 bases matching TRBD1. V was clipped by 0 bases and J by 16 bases; unmatched bases: 13. The CDR3 spans 16 residues. Germline CDR1 MGHRA, CDR2 YSYEKL. The CDR3 loop is CASSQDWGQGDQWLHF. The CDR3 DNA follows: TGCGCCAGCAGCCAAGACTGGGGACAGGGCGATCAATGGCTCCACTTT.

The rearrangement uses TRBV11-2 and TRBJ1-1, with 10 bases fitting TRBD1. V was clipped by 0 bases and J by 0 bases; unmatched bases: 10. This CDR3 contains 19 residues. The germline V gene encodes CDR1 SGHAT and CDR2 FQNNGV. This CDR3 is CASSLDWVDRGRMNTEAFF. Written as DNA, the CDR3 is TGTGCCAGCAGCTTAGATTGGGTTGACAGGGGGCGGATGAACACTGAAGCTTTCTTT.

This chain uses TRBV14 with TRBJ2-7, with TRBD2 identical over 7 bases. The V gene's germline CDR1 is SGHDN and CDR2 FVKESK. The CDR3 sequence is 17 residues long. Trimming removed 0 bases from V and 2 bases from J; junction bases left unmatched: 10. CDR3 residues: CASSQDRAGVLAYEQYF. The CDR3 DNA sequence: TGTGCCAGCAGCCAAGATCGGGCGGGAGTCCTCGCCTACGAGCAGTACTTC.

The gene calls are TRBV5-4 and TRBJ2-5; tentatively, D is TRBD1 or TRBD2 (5 bases each). Trimming left V 0 bases short and J 4 bases short, with 10 bases between. The CDR3 consists of 14 residues. CDR1 and CDR2 from the germline V gene are SGHNT and YYREEE (reference sequence). The DNA for the CDR3 is TGTGCCAGCAGCTTGGCCCCGGGGCCAGAGACCCAGTACTTC. Protein: CASSLAPGPETQYF.

The chain combines TRBV30 with TRBJ2-7, with D maybe TRBD2 (5 bases). Germline values: CDR1 GTSNPN, CDR2 SVGIG (reference sequence). Trimming shortened V by 1 base and J by 0 bases, and 7 bases separated the two germline ends. The CDR3 runs 13 residues. In DNA, the CDR3 is TGTGCCTGGAGTGGAGGGTACTCCTACGAGCAGTACTTC. Amino acids: CAWSGGYSYEQYF.

This clone has a handful of counts. The chain combines TRBV18 with TRBJ2-7; D tentatively fits TRBD1 or TRBD2 (5 bases each). The CDR3 totals 17 residues. Trimming stripped 3 bases from V and 0 bases from J, with 18 bases between. Germline V gene sequence: CDR1 KGHSH, CDR2 LQKENI. The CDR3 nucleotides are TGTGCCAGCTCACCGTTCGCTGGGGGACCTTCCTCCTACGAGCAGTACTTC. This codes for CASSPFAGGPSSYEQYF.

J is TRBJ1-2 and V is TRBV30; D unclear. CDR3 length equals 15 residues. Trimming left V 0 bases short and J 1 base short, with 12 bases between. Germline lookup yields CDR1 GTSNPN and CDR2 SVGIG (reference sequence). The CDR3 region has the DNA TGTGCCTGGAGTGTACCGGGCATTTATAACTATGGCTACACCTTC. Protein sequence: CAWSVPGIYNYGYTF.

The chain joins TRBV5-3 to TRBJ1-1; 11 nucleotides align to TRBD1. TRBV5-3 is an open reading frame, and its role is uncertain. The CDR3 is 16 residues long. V lost 4 bases to trimming and J lost 4 bases; unmatched junction nucleotides: 9. The chain's CDR3 is CARSTVGDRGGTEAFF. The CDR3 coding sequence is TGTGCCAGAAGCACAGTTGGGGACAGGGGGGGCACTGAAGCTTTCTTT.

The J gene is TRBJ2-7, the V gene TRBV18; 8 positions agree with TRBD2. The CDR3 extends over 18 amino acids. CDR1 and CDR2 (germline): KGHSH, LQKENI. The ends lost 3 bases at V and 1 base at J; junction bases unmatched: 14. CDR3 loop: CASSPGGGVAGRSYEQYF. As DNA, the CDR3 is TGTGCCAGCTCACCGGGGGGCGGCGTAGCGGGAAGGTCCTACGAGCAGTACTTC.